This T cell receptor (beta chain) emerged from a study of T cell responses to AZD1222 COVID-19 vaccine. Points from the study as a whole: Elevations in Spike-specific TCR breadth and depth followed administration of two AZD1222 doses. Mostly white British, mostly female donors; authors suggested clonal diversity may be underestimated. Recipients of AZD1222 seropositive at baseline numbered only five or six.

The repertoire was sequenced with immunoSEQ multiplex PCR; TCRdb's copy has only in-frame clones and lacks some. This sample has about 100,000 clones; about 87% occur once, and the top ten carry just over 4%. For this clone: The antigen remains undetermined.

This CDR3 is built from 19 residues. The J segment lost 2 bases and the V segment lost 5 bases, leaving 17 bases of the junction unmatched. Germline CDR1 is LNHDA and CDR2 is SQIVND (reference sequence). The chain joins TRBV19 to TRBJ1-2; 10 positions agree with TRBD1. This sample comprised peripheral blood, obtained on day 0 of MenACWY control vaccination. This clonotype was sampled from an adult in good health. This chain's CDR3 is CASSSGLWTGGHRNYGYTF. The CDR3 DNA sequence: TGTGCCAGTAGTTCCGGCCTCTGGACAGGGGGTCACCGGAACTATGGCTACACCTTC.